This TCR beta chain was retrieved from a study of tumor-infiltrating lymphocytes in primary liver carcinoma. Overall study: Ages ranged from 30 to 69, with HCC or mixed HCC-cholangiocarcinoma. Study-level findings and limits: Tumor region pairs overlapped more than did tumor-adjacent and tumor-blood pairs.

Points on this clonotype: Its specificity is not known. This may arise from a read error, as a much more abundant clone is one base away.

Germline V gene sequence: CDR1 MGHRA, CDR2 YSYEKL. This CDR3 has 14 amino acids. Unsorted whole blood supplied the blood RNA, and germline DNA was isolated too. No patient had received treatment, and all had chronic HBV infection. Total RNA amounting to around 530 ng was the source from which TCR beta cDNA was made with a constant-region primer. It was through three nested multiplex PCR rounds of slightly modified ARM-PCR that TCR beta libraries arose. A C-beta reverse primer and TRBV1-TRBV30 forward primers served in each of the first two PCR rounds, at roughly 10 cycles apiece. TCRdb analysed the multiplex PCR reads with MiXCR anew, one entry per CDR3 protein. The top ten clones hold roughly 10% of a sample with about 310,000 distinct CDR3 sequences, 65% of them seen once.

The rearrangement links TRBV4-1 to TRBJ2-7, with a possible D match to TRBD2 (6 bases). This receptor was taken from a man between 35 and 55 years old with primary liver carcinoma and hepatitis B virus infection. Sequencing was done on a sample of peripheral blood. The chain's CDR3 is CAGSPGTLAYEQYF. CDR3 coding DNA: TGCGCCGGCAGCCCCGGGACTCTAGCCTACGAGCAGTACTTC.